The next 32 T cell receptor beta chains were all read from a single sample in a study of cytomegalovirus exposure and HLA in healthy donors. Primers for the PCR totalled 60 Vbeta and 13 Jbeta. Clones were read by immunoSEQ multiplex PCR, and TCRdb kept only the in-frame ones, dropping some. The table shows fewer than 100,000 clones, with approximately 80% occurring only once. Material: PBMCs. The receptors shown here come from a woman aged 60-70 years in good health and CMV-seronegative.

The V and J genes are TRBV5-1 and TRBJ2-7; TRBD1 aligns across 8 bases. The CDR3 length is 15 residues. J was trimmed by 2 bases and V by 0 bases; bases with no gene match: 4. Germline CDR1 SGHRS, CDR2 YFSETQ. The CDR3 DNA reads TGCGCCAGCAGCTTGGGGGGACAGGTAACCTACGAGCAGTACTTC. This sequence encodes CASSLGGQVTYEQYF. Using reference TRBV5-1 and TRBJ2-7 for the parts outside the CDR3, the full variable domain is KAGVTQTPRYLIKTRGQQVTLSCSPISGHRSVSWYQQTPGQGLQFLFEYFSETQRNKGNFPGRFSGRQFSNSRSEMNVSTLELGDSALYLCASSLGGQVTYEQYFGPGTRLTVT.

The J gene is TRBJ2-2, the V gene TRBV30, with 12 bases that match TRBD2. The junction had 7 bases not matched to a gene; V was cut back by 4 bases and J by 4 bases. Germline V CDR1 and CDR2: GTSNPN, SVGIG (reference sequence). The CDR3 spans 16 residues. CDR3 DNA sequence: TGTGCCTGGACGTCTAGCGGGAGGGCTCTCACCGGGGAGCTGTTTTTT. As protein: CAWTSSGRALTGELFF. Together with reference TRBV30 and TRBJ2-2, the CDR3 gives the full variable domain: SQTIHQWPATLVQPVGSPLSLECTVEGTSNPNLYWYRQAAGRGLQLLFYSVGIGQISSEVPQNLSASRPQDRQFILSSKKLLLSDSGFYLCAWTSSGRALTGELFFGEGSRLTVL.

The chain employs TRBV4-3 and TRBJ1-2, with unresolved D. Germline CDR1 LGHNA, CDR2 YSLEER. This CDR3 has 16 amino acids. Trimming left V 0 bases short and J 0 bases short, with 11 bases between. CDR3 protein: CASSQDLADANYGYTF. The CDR3 DNA reads as TGCGCCAGCAGCCAAGATCTGGCGGATGCTAACTATGGCTACACCTTC.

The V call is TRBV6-5, the J call TRBJ2-1, with a possible D match to TRBD2 (5 bases). V shed 0 bases and J shed 7 bases, with 13 bases lying between them. CDR1 MNHEY and CDR2 SVGAGI come from the germline V gene. The CDR3 spans 15 residues. CDR3 nucleotides: TGTGCCAGCAGTTACTCCCCGGGGAAAGGGAATGAGCAGTTCTTC. It encodes CASSYSPGKGNEQFF.

This chain joins TRBV12-5 and TRBJ2-1; D is unresolved. This CDR3 spans 13 amino acids. Between the trimmed V and J ends, which lost 6 bases and 2 bases, there was a span of 8 bases. The germline V gene encodes CDR1 LGHNT and CDR2 FRNRAP. As DNA, the CDR3 is TGTGCTAGTGGCTCTGGGCCCTACAATGAGCAGTTCTTC. It translates to CASGSGPYNEQFF.

V gene TRBV6-1 combines with J gene TRBJ2-7; D remains unclear. The V end lost 2 bases, the J end lost 2 bases, and 4 bases lay between the germline ends. This CDR3 comprises 12 residues. Germline CDR1 reads MNHNS; CDR2 reads SASEGT. Here the CDR3 DNA reads TGTGCCAGCAGTGAACAGGCCTACGAGCAGTACTTC. Translated, it gives CASSEQAYEQYF.

This clone was seen a handful of times. The chain is built from TRBV5-6 and TRBJ2-5; 8 bases agree with TRBD2. The CDR3 runs 14 residues. The V segment lost 4 bases and the J segment 1 base; nucleotides outside the gene matches: 3. The germline CDR1 and CDR2 sequences are SGHDT and YYEEEE. CDR3 sequence: CASSLGTSQETQYF. The DNA of the CDR3 is TGTGCCAGCAGCCTGGGGACTAGCCAAGAGACCCAGTACTTC. Complete variable domain (other parts from reference TRBV5-6 and TRBJ2-5): DAGVTQSPTHLIKTRGQQVTLRCSPKSGHDTVSWYQQALGQGPQFIFQYYEEEERQRGNFPDRFSGHQFPNYSSELNVNALLLGDSALYLCASSLGTSQETQYFGPGTRLLVL.

Turning to this clone: Other DNA sequences in this sample translate to the same CDR3. CDR3 DNA sequence: TGTGCCAGCAGCGTAGGAGGCAGCTCCTACGAGCAGTACTTC. This codes for CASSVGGSSYEQYF. The J gene is TRBJ2-7, the V gene TRBV9, with D unresolved. Germline values: CDR1 SGDLS, CDR2 YYNGEE. The CDR3 runs 14 residues. Trimming left V 0 bases short and J 0 bases short, with 7 bases between.

The chain couples TRBV19 to TRBJ2-7; D is unclear. The V end was cut by 1 base, the J end by 1 base, with 8 bases between. The CDR3 loop spans 14 amino acids. The germline gives CDR1 LNHDA, CDR2 SQIVND (reference sequence). This CDR3 is CASSIAHLSYEQYF. DNA for the CDR3: TGTGCCAGTAGTATAGCCCATCTATCCTACGAGCAGTACTTC.

The V and J genes are TRBV5-1 and TRBJ2-1, with 16 positions matching TRBD2. Trimming took 5 bases from V and 8 from J; bases not matched to a gene: 4. CDR1 and CDR2 from the germline V gene are SGHRS and YFSETQ. The CDR3 spans 15 residues. In DNA, the CDR3 is TGCGCCAGCAGTTGGGGACTAGCGGGAGGGGATGAGCAGTTCTTC. It codes for CASSWGLAGGDEQFF.

This rearrangement joins TRBV4-3 to TRBJ2-3, with TRBD2 matching over 8 bases. J was trimmed by 0 bases and V by 0 bases; bases with no gene match: 5. Per the germline V gene, CDR1 is LGHNA and CDR2 is YSLEER. The CDR3 is 17 amino acids. CDR3 sequence: CASSQERASGSTDTQYF. The CDR3 DNA reads as TGCGCCAGCAGCCAAGAAAGGGCTAGCGGGAGCACAGATACGCAGTATTTT.

V gene TRBV5-1 combines with J gene TRBJ1-4; the match to TRBD1 covers 8 bases. This CDR3 has 15 amino acids. The germline CDR1 and CDR2 sequences are SGHRS and YFSETQ. J was trimmed by 3 bases and V by 4 bases; bases with no gene match: 5. CDR3 loop: CASSNQGAANEKLFF. CDR3 coding DNA: TGCGCCAGCAGCAATCAGGGGGCAGCTAATGAAAAACTGTTTTTT.

V gene TRBV6-5 combines with J gene TRBJ1-1; D unclear. Trimming pared 0 bases from V and 1 base from J, leaving 6 bases between. The CDR3 runs to 14 residues. Germline V gives CDR1 MNHEY, CDR2 SVGAGI. The CDR3 DNA reads TGTGCCAGCAGTTACTCGACTCCGAACACTGAAGCTTTCTTT. This translates into CASSYSTPNTEAFF.

V usage is TRBV6-5 and J usage is TRBJ1-5, with D hard to call. The length of the CDR3 is 15 residues. Trimming removed 0 bases from V and 3 bases from J, with 9 bases in between. Germline-derived CDR1 and CDR2 are MNHEY and SVGAGI. DNA of the CDR3: TGTGCCAGCAGTTACTCGTCTGGGCCCAATCAGCCCCAGCATTTT. It specifies CASSYSSGPNQPQHF.

The chain carries TRBV7-2 and TRBJ2-5; D ambiguous. This CDR3 contains 14 residues. Trimming cost V 3 bases and J 2 bases, with 10 bases left between them. Germline CDR1 reads SGHTA; CDR2 reads FQGNSA. In DNA form, the CDR3 reads TGTGCCAGCAGCTTGGTTGGGCTTCAAGAGACCCAGTACTTC. This codes for CASSLVGLQETQYF.

This sequence joins TRBV5-1 and TRBJ1-1; possibly TRBD1 for D (5 bases). The V and J ends lost 2 bases and 1 base respectively, with 6 bases between them. The germline gives CDR1 SGHRS, CDR2 YFSETQ. This CDR3 spans 13 amino acids. CDR3 in DNA: TGCGCCAGCAGCTTCGGGGGGAACACTGAAGCTTTCTTT. Translation: CASSFGGNTEAFF.

The chain recombines TRBV2 with TRBJ1-5, with a tentative D call TRBD1 (5 bases). Germline V gene data show CDR1 as SNHLY and CDR2 as FYNNEI. CDR3 length: 13 residues. Trimming pared 5 bases from V and 4 bases from J, leaving 9 bases between. Here the CDR3 DNA reads TGTGCCAGCAGTAAGGAGGGGAATCAGCCCCAGCATTTT. Protein product: CASSKEGNQPQHF.

DNA of the CDR3: TGTGCCAGCAGCTTAGGACAGACCGTCTACGAGCAGTACTTC. Translation gives CASSLGQTVYEQYF. V is TRBV5-6 and J is TRBJ2-7; weak D call: TRBD1 (6 bases). Germline CDR1 reads SGHDT; CDR2 reads YYEEEE. V was pared by 2 bases and J by 3 bases, with 12 bases between. CDR3 size: 14 residues.

V usage is TRBV5-1 and J usage is TRBJ2-7, with 12 nucleotides matching TRBD2. The CDR3 has 14 residues. The J segment lost 4 bases and the V segment lost 4 bases, leaving 3 bases of the junction unmatched. Germline assignment: CDR1 SGHRS and CDR2 YFSETQ. Here the CDR3 DNA reads TGCGCCAGCAGCAAGACTAGCGGGAGTTACGAGCAGTACTTC. The encoded protein is CASSKTSGSYEQYF.

This chain links TRBV4-3 with TRBJ1-1; tentatively, D is TRBD1 (6 bases). Trimming removed 4 bases at V and 11 bases at J, with 23 bases between. Germline V gene sequence: CDR1 LGHNA, CDR2 YSLEER. This CDR3 spans 15 amino acids. This CDR3 reads CASSPRDNSPAVAFF. CDR3 sequence (DNA): TGCGCCAGCAGCCCCCGGGACAACTCCCCCGCGGTCGCTTTCTTT.

This clone was found a few times. The J gene is TRBJ2-7, the V gene TRBV7-7; D is perhaps TRBD2 (5 bases). Germline assignment: CDR1 SSHAT and CDR2 FNYEAQ (reference sequence). The CDR3 contains 15 residues. With 3 bases removed from V and 2 bases from J, the gap between germline ends came to 14 bases. CDR3 residues: CASSFAPGLTYEQYF. The CDR3 nucleotides are TGTGCCAGCAGCTTCGCCCCCGGACTGACCTACGAGCAGTACTTC.

The chain employs TRBV7-7 and TRBJ2-7, with TRBD2 matching 7 bases. Germline lookup yields CDR1 SSHAT and CDR2 FNYEAQ (reference sequence). The CDR3 runs 15 residues. Losses at the gene ends were 0 bases for V and 2 bases for J; bases not matched to a gene: 4. This chain's CDR3 is CASSLAAGATYEQYF. DNA of the CDR3: TGTGCCAGCAGCTTAGCGGCGGGAGCCACCTACGAGCAGTACTTC.

V usage is TRBV7-9 and J usage is TRBJ1-1; 12 bases line up with TRBD1. CDR1 and CDR2 from the germline V gene are SEHNR and FQNEAQ (reference sequence). J gave up 8 bases and V 5 bases, and 12 bases lay outside the gene matches. CDR3 length: 16 residues. The CDR3 region is CASSGDGGQGASEAFF. CDR3 sequence (DNA): TGTGCCAGCAGCGGGGACGGGGGACAGGGGGCCTCCGAAGCTTTCTTT.

The rearrangement joins TRBV15 to TRBJ2-2; no firm D call. The germline V gene encodes CDR1 LNHNV and CDR2 YYDKDF (reference sequence). There are 17 residues in the CDR3. Between the trimmed V and J ends, which lost 2 bases and 6 bases, there was a span of 19 bases. CDR3 sequence reads: CATSRSGQRLLAGELFF. DNA of the CDR3: TGTGCCACCAGCAGAAGTGGGCAAAGGTTATTGGCCGGGGAGCTGTTTTTT.

This chain connects TRBV5-1 to TRBJ2-7, with D tentatively TRBD1 (5 bases). From germline, CDR1 is SGHRS and CDR2 YFSETQ. CDR3 length: 17 residues. The germline V and J ends were trimmed by 0 bases and 2 bases, with 18 bases remaining between them. This CDR3 is CASSLVAQGLGAYEQYF. The CDR3 DNA sequence: TGCGCCAGCAGCTTGGTTGCCCAGGGTCTAGGGGCCTACGAGCAGTACTTC.

This CDR3 is CASSPTGLLGAFF. DNA for the CDR3: TGTGCCAGCTCACCGACAGGCCTACTTGGGGCTTTCTTT. This chain connects TRBV18 to TRBJ1-1, with D possibly matching TRBD1 (6 bases). Looked up from germline, CDR1 is KGHSH and CDR2 is LQKENI. The V and J ends lost 3 bases and 11 bases respectively, with 16 bases between them. The CDR3 has 13 amino acids.

The genes are TRBV18 and TRBJ1-5, with TRBD1 matching 8 bases. CDR1 and CDR2 (germline): KGHSH, LQKENI. V shed 3 bases, J shed 6 bases, and the junction held 4 bases outside the gene matches. This CDR3 is 14 amino acids long. CDR3 in amino acids: CASSPNGQGQPQHF. In nucleotides, the CDR3 is TGTGCCAGCTCACCTAATGGACAGGGTCAGCCCCAGCATTTT.

A note on this clone: In the same sample, other DNA sequences code for this CDR3. The CDR3 DNA reads TGTGCCAGCAGCCTCACAGGGTTTGGCGAGCAGTACTTC. Residues: CASSLTGFGEQYF. V and J are TRBV7-9 and TRBJ2-7; maybe TRBD1 (6 bases). The CDR3 runs 13 residues. The V gene's germline CDR1 is SEHNR and CDR2 FQNEAQ (reference sequence). Between the trimmed V and J ends, which lost 5 bases and 6 bases, there was a span of 14 bases.

The V gene is TRBV29-1, the J gene TRBJ2-6; D gene unclear. The CDR3 loop spans 15 amino acids. CDR1 and CDR2 (germline): SQVTM, ANQGSEA. The V gene lost 0 bases and the J gene lost 0 bases, with 6 bases spanning the gap. CDR3 sequence (DNA): TGCAGCGTTGAAGATGGAGACTCTGGGGCCAACGTCCTGACTTTC. As protein: CSVEDGDSGANVLTF.

The CDR3 coding sequence is TGTGCCAGCTCCGGGGGCTACGAGCAGTACTTC. Its translation is CASSGGYEQYF. This chain uses TRBV19 with TRBJ2-7, with TRBD2 as a possible D gene (6 bases). CDR1 and CDR2 (germline): LNHDA, SQIVND (reference sequence). The CDR3 extends over 11 amino acids. The V end was cut by 9 bases, the J end by 3 bases, with 9 bases between.

This chain uses TRBV6-5 with TRBJ2-7; TRBD2 aligns across 9 bases. Germline V gene lookup returns CDR1 MNHEY and CDR2 SVGAGI. The CDR3 has 14 residues. V shed 6 bases and J 4 bases; nucleotides not matched to a gene: 7. The CDR3 nucleotides read TGTGCCAGCAGGACTAGCGGCCAGATTTACGAGCAGTACTTC. Translated, it gives CASRTSGQIYEQYF.

The count of this clone is one. V usage is TRBV6-5 and J usage is TRBJ1-2, with D perhaps TRBD1 (5 bases). Trimming took off 0 bases at V and 0 bases at J, with 8 bases between the two ends. The CDR3 sequence is 15 residues long. The germline CDR1 and CDR2 sequences are MNHEY and SVGAGI. The CDR3 protein is CASSYSQAANYGYTF. For the CDR3, the DNA is TGTGCCAGCAGTTACTCACAGGCAGCTAACTATGGCTACACCTTC.